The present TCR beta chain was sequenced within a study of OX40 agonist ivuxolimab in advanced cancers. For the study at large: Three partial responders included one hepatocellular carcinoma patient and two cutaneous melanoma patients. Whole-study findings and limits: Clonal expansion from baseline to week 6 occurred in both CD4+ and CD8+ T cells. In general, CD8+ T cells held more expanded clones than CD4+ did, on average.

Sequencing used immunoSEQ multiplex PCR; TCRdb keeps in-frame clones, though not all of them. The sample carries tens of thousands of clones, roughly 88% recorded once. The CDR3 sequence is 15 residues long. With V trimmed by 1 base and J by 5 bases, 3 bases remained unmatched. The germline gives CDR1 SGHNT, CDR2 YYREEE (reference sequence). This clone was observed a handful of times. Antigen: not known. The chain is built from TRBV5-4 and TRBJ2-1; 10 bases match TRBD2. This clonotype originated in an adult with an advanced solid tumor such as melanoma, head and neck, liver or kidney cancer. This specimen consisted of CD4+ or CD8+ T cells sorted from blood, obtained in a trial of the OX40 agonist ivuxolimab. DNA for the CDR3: TGTGCCAGCAGCTTGCCTAGCGGGGGAAACAATGAGCAGTTCTTC. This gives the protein CASSLPSGGNNEQFF.